The sequence of this T cell receptor beta chain was determined in a study of CD8 T cells in ankylosing spondylitis. Study results and caveats: Ankylosing spondylitis blood appeared to be characterized by a TCR beta motif of several highly homologous variants. In peripheral blood, disease-linked CD8+ clones occurred at relatively low frequencies. Disease-linked clones reportedly concentrated significantly in matched ankylosing spondylitis synovial fluid.

This clonotype was seen more than once but under ten times. Its antigen is unknown. CDR3 size: 15 residues. Germline V gives CDR1 SGHRS, CDR2 YFSETQ. V shed 4 bases and J shed 0 bases, with 11 bases lying between them. Preparation of TCR beta libraries was done by quantitative 5'-RACE with molecular barcodes. Using its own MiXCR run on the 5' RACE reads, TCRdb lists one record per CDR3 protein. The sample has around 540,000 distinct CDR3 sequences; roughly 13% are singletons. The chain combines TRBV5-1 with TRBJ2-1; weak D call: TRBD2 (6 bases). This sequence originates from a male donor with ankylosing spondylitis. The sequencing input was blood, either unsorted or a sorted T cell fraction (not recorded which). The DNA of the CDR3 is TGCGCCAGCAGCGGGCAAGCGGGCTCCTACAATGAGCAGTTCTTC. Amino acid sequence: CASSGQAGSYNEQFF.